This T cell receptor beta chain emerged from a study of blood T cell repertoires in COVID-19. Study at large: The analysed material was cDNA or gDNA that came from T cells, B-cell-depleted T cells, or PBMCs.

The CDR3 has 13 residues. Germline V gene data show CDR1 as MRHNA and CDR2 as SNTAGT. Trimming removed 3 bases from V and 2 bases from J, with 6 bases in between. Sequencing used immunoSEQ multiplex PCR; TCRdb keeps in-frame clones, though not all of them. The repertoire includes over 150,000 clones, roughly 83% of them detected once, and 2.9% sits in the top ten. Sequencing was performed on peripheral blood. The rearrangement links TRBV6-4 to TRBJ2-3; D not resolved. This TCR was sampled from a woman in her fifties or sixties with acute or convalescent COVID-19. In DNA, the CDR3 is TGTGCCAGCAGTGAGGCCCCCACAGATACGCAGTATTTT. Translation gives CASSEAPTDTQYF.